This T cell receptor (beta chain) was captured by sequencing in a study of shared clonotypes between healthy human individuals. Clones were read by immunoSEQ multiplex PCR, and TCRdb kept only the in-frame ones, dropping some. Here the sample spans just over 2,000,000 clones, about 95% being singletons. Positively selected for CCR7, the CD45RO-negative cells used as naive CD8 cells excluded terminally differentiated effector memory CD45RA+ cells. Overall study results and limits: The naive CD4 repertoires of several donors were compared, and 5% to 6.5% of clonotypes were shared. The generation probabilities recorded for non-shared clonotypes fell below those of clonotypes shared by all four donors.

On this clone itself: The target antigen is unknown.

V was pared by 4 bases and J by 4 bases, with 2 bases of the junction left unmatched. CDR1 and CDR2 from the germline V gene are MNHNY and SVGAGI (reference sequence). The CDR3 contains 15 residues. This receptor was identified in a man aged 18 to 29 in good health. The rearrangement uses TRBV6-6 and TRBJ2-1, with 12 bases identical to TRBD2. Specimen: naive CD8+ T cells sorted from blood. The chain's CDR3 is CASSSTSGGYNEQFF. The CDR3 DNA reads TGTGCCAGCAGTTCCACTAGCGGGGGGTACAATGAGCAGTTCTTC.